This T cell receptor (beta chain) was retrieved from a study of CD4 T cells in relation to SARS-CoV-2 and coronaviruses. Overall study: After roughly 11 days of antigen culture, PBMC TCR beta CDR3s were sequenced.

Before the COVID-19 pandemic, during about 2010-2018, CD4+ T cells were taken from unexposed donors. After roughly ten days of culture, CD4+ T cells were isolated. Unexposed-donor CD4+ T cells were probed with SARS-CoV-2 S/N and four cold-coronavirus spikes, cells permitting. The CDR3 extends over 15 amino acids. Germline V lookup: CDR1 MNHEY, CDR2 SMNVEV (reference sequence). V was trimmed by 4 bases and J by 2 bases, leaving 15 bases between them. Produced via immunoSEQ multiplex PCR; TCRdb's table is partial and in-frame only. The profile covers 30,000 or so clones, with more than 70% appearing a single time and 9% to 15% taken by the ten largest. With respect to this clone: The antigen is unknown.

The source is a human donor in good health. The source material was CD4+ T cells from PBMCs, cultured in vitro. V usage is TRBV27 and J usage is TRBJ2-7; D might be TRBD1 or TRBD2, each matching 5 bases. CDR3 amino acids: CASSSNTGPTYEQYF. CDR3 bases: TGTGCCAGCAGTTCGAACACGGGGCCCACCTACGAGCAGTACTTC.